The T cell receptor beta chain described here comes from a study of tumor-infiltrating lymphocytes in glioblastoma multiforme. Multiple V-beta primers and a C-beta primer amplified TCRB from RNA. These TCRB libraries lack any described unique molecular identifiers. MiXCR was run by TCRdb on the multiplex PCR reads, yielding one entry per CDR3 protein. The sample consists of about 8,400 distinct CDR3 sequences, over 60% of them appearing once. The CDR3 consists of 17 residues. Unmatched junction bases numbered 14, after V lost 6 bases and J lost 3 bases. The rearrangement uses TRBV12-3 or TRBV12-4 and TRBJ2-1; 7 bases are shared with TRBD2. The TCR originated in a male donor with glioblastoma. Sample: brain tumor tissue. Written as DNA, the CDR3 is TGTGCCAGCAGCCGGGGCGGGGGACTACCAGGCTACAATGAGCAGTTCTTC. It encodes CASSRGGGLPGYNEQFF.